One and the same sample provided the 32 T cell receptor beta chains below, sequenced in a study of cytomegalovirus exposure and HLA in healthy donors. This PCR relied on a set of 60 Vbeta primers and 13 Jbeta primers. Libraries were prepared by immunoSEQ multiplex PCR; TCRdb keeps only in-frame clonotypes and omits some of them. Of some 200,000 clones listed, under 70% are singletons. Sequenced input: PBMCs. The receptors here all came from a man between 40 and 49 years old in good health and CMV-seropositive.

The J gene is TRBJ2-7, the V gene TRBV29-1, with TRBD2 matching 12 bases. This CDR3 comprises 13 residues. Germline-derived CDR1 and CDR2 are SQVTM and ANQGSEA. Trimming cost V 4 bases and J 4 bases; bases outside gene matches: 2. The CDR3 bases are TGCAGCGTTGCCACTAGCGGGGGGTACGAGCAGTACTTC. Its translation: CSVATSGGYEQYF.

The J gene is TRBJ1-5, the V gene TRBV6-1; the match to TRBD1 covers 10 bases. Germline CDR1 is MNHNS and CDR2 is SASEGT. The CDR3 has 15 residues. Germline trimming cut 8 bases from V and 0 bases from J; bases unmatched to any gene: 4. The CDR3 spells CASQTGGLSNQPQHF. The CDR3 bases are TGTGCCAGCCAGACAGGGGGCCTTAGCAATCAGCCCCAGCATTTT.

In nucleotides, the CDR3 is TGCAGCGCCGCCGGGACAGGGGATTATGGCTACACCTTC. This codes for CSAAGTGDYGYTF. The chain employs TRBV29-1 and TRBJ1-2; 10 nucleotides align to TRBD1. Germline V gene sequence: CDR1 SQVTM, CDR2 ANQGSEA. V lost 7 bases to trimming and J lost 5 bases; unmatched junction nucleotides: 7. The CDR3 totals 13 residues.

This chain connects TRBV19 to TRBJ2-5; D might be TRBD2 (7 bases). CDR1 is LNHDA and CDR2 is SQIVND in the germline V gene (reference sequence). Between the trimmed V and J ends, which lost 0 bases and 5 bases, there was a span of 13 bases. The CDR3 length is 15 residues. The CDR3 DNA follows: TGTGCCAGTAGTATAGATGGGGGGGCCGAGGAGACCCAGTACTTC. Protein sequence: CASSIDGGAEETQYF.

The chain carries TRBV23-1 and TRBJ2-7; no clear D. TRBV23-1 has ORF status, its function being uncertain. This CDR3 region has 14 residues. Between the trimmed V and J ends, which lost 1 base and 3 bases, there was a span of 10 bases. Here the CDR3 reads CASSQFPPGYEQYF. CDR3 sequence (DNA): TGCGCCAGCAGTCAATTTCCCCCGGGCTACGAGCAGTACTTC.

The chain has TRBV19 and TRBJ1-4; D is ambiguous. This CDR3 is built from 14 residues. Trimming took off 4 bases at V and 8 bases at J, with 14 bases between the two ends. In germline, CDR1 is LNHDA, CDR2 SQIVND (reference sequence). CDR3 DNA: TGTGCCAGTAGTAGGACTCCAGTAGGGGAAAAACTGTTTTTT. Encoded protein: CASSRTPVGEKLFF. The entire variable domain, with the rest obtained from reference TRBV19 and TRBJ1-4, is as follows: DGGITQSPKYLFRKEGQNVTLSCEQNLNHDAMYWYRQDPGQGLRLIYYSQIVNDFQKGDIAEGYSVSREKKESFPLTVTSAQKNPTAFYLCASSRTPVGEKLFFGSGTQLSVL.

This clone was counted only a few times. The V and J genes are TRBV4-1 and TRBJ2-3; 9 bases align to TRBD2. The trim removed 0 bases at V and 2 bases at J, leaving 9 bases unmatched. CDR3 length equals 18 residues. Germline V gives CDR1 MGHRA, CDR2 YSYEKL. In nucleotides, the CDR3 is TGCGCCAGCAGCCAAGATCATGGGCTAGCGGGGTACACAGATACGCAGTATTTT. Amino acids: CASSQDHGLAGYTDTQYF.

Comments on this clone: This sample includes further DNA sequences coding for the same CDR3. J is TRBJ2-7 and V is TRBV2, with 14 nucleotides matching TRBD2. Looked up from germline, CDR1 is SNHLY and CDR2 is FYNNEI. V gave up 4 bases and J gave up 1 base; unmatched junction bases: 3. The CDR3 contains 16 residues. CDR3 coding DNA: TGTGCCAGCAGTGCCCGGACTAGCGGGGGGTCCTACGAGCAGTACTTC. Residues: CASSARTSGGSYEQYF.

This clone was recorded a few times. The chain combines TRBV29-1 with TRBJ1-2; 8 nucleotides align to TRBD1. CDR3 size: 14 residues. CDR1 is SQVTM, CDR2 ANQGSEA, per germline. The J segment lost 3 bases and the V segment lost 3 bases, leaving 6 bases of the junction unmatched. CDR3 region: CSVDRPGGYYGYTF. CDR3 nucleotides: TGCAGCGTTGATCGTCCAGGGGGCTACTATGGCTACACCTTC. Variable domain in full (rest from reference TRBV29-1 and TRBJ1-2): SAVISQKPSRDICQRGTSLTIQCQVDSQVTMMFWYRQQPGQSLTLIATANQGSEATYESGFVIDKFPISRPNLTFSTLTVSNMSPEDSSIYLCSVDRPGGYYGYTFGSGTRLTVV.

The chain joins TRBV4-1 to TRBJ2-2; 7 bases are shared with TRBD2. CDR3 length: 16 amino acids. Trimming cost V 0 bases and J 5 bases; bases outside gene matches: 6. Germline V lookup: CDR1 MGHRA, CDR2 YSYEKL. In nucleotides, the CDR3 is TGCGCCAGCAGCCAAGATGGGGAGGGAAGAACCGGGGAGCTGTTTTTT. Its protein product is CASSQDGEGRTGELFF.

J is TRBJ2-3 and V is TRBV25-1, with 8 nucleotides matching TRBD1. The CDR3 is 15 residues long. Per germline, CDR1 MGHDK and CDR2 SYGVNS. Germline trimming cut 11 bases from V and 4 bases from J; bases unmatched to any gene: 14. The CDR3 sequence: CAWTGPSGLADTQYF. The DNA for the CDR3 is TGTGCCTGGACAGGGCCCTCGGGGTTGGCAGATACGCAGTATTTT.

Notes on this clone: In the same sample, other DNA sequences code for this CDR3. This chain uses TRBV18 with TRBJ2-5, with D possibly TRBD2 on 6 matching bases. CDR1 is KGHSH, CDR2 LQKENI, per germline. The CDR3 has 14 residues. Trimming removed 0 bases at V and 2 bases at J, with 7 bases between. The CDR3 loop is CASSPPAGQETQYF. The CDR3 DNA follows: TGTGCCAGCTCACCACCGGCGGGACAAGAGACCCAGTACTTC.

This chain uses TRBV11-2 with TRBJ1-2; a possible D gene is TRBD1 (5 bases). CDR3 size: 14 residues. The V and J ends lost 2 bases and 7 bases respectively, with 14 bases between them. Germline assignment: CDR1 SGHAT and CDR2 FQNNGV. The chain's CDR3 is CASSLWGPFPGYTF. The CDR3 DNA follows: TGTGCCAGCAGCTTATGGGGCCCATTTCCTGGCTACACCTTC.

The chain carries TRBV5-1 and TRBJ1-5; D possibly corresponds to TRBD1 (5 bases). Trimming cost V 0 bases and J 2 bases, with 9 bases left between them. Germline V gene sequence: CDR1 SGHRS, CDR2 YFSETQ. CDR3 length equals 15 residues. CDR3 nucleotide sequence: TGCGCCAGCAGCTTGGAAGGGGCCGGCAATCAGCCCCAGCATTTT. Amino acids: CASSLEGAGNQPQHF.

The chain joins TRBV6-5 to TRBJ2-3, with D possibly being TRBD2 (6 bases). V was pared by 6 bases and J by 4 bases, with 14 bases between. This CDR3 region has 14 residues. CDR1 is MNHEY, CDR2 SVGAGI, per germline. The CDR3 region has the DNA TGTGCCAGCAGGCGGGGCGGCGGCCCAGATACGCAGTATTTT. It yields the protein CASRRGGGPDTQYF.

The rearrangement joins TRBV7-9 to TRBJ2-2; D gene ambiguous. The CDR3 has 11 amino acids. Germline CDR1 reads SEHNR; CDR2 reads FQNEAQ (reference sequence). V was pared by 6 bases and J by 6 bases, with 5 bases between. DNA of the CDR3: TGTGCCAGCAGAAGAGCCGGGGAGCTGTTTTTT. Translating gives CASRRAGELFF.

V is TRBV7-8 and J is TRBJ2-7; TRBD1 agrees at 8 bases. V was clipped by 6 bases and J by 6 bases; unmatched bases: 4. This CDR3 is 12 amino acids long. Germline CDR1 reads SGHVS; CDR2 reads FQNEAQ. The CDR3, as DNA: TGTGCCAGCAGTCCCCAGGGGGCCGAGCAGTACTTC. Translating it yields CASSPQGAEQYF.

This clone was recorded only once. The rearrangement links TRBV19 to TRBJ1-3; TRBD1 matches at 9 bases. Germline CDR1 reads LNHDA; CDR2 reads SQIVND (reference sequence). This CDR3 has 12 residues. Trimming cost V 8 bases and J 8 bases; bases outside gene matches: 4. CDR3 amino acids: CASADRGDTIYF. The CDR3 DNA follows: TGTGCCAGTGCGGACAGGGGCGACACCATATATTTT. Full variable domain (rest looked up from reference TRBV19 and TRBJ1-3): DGGITQSPKYLFRKEGQNVTLSCEQNLNHDAMYWYRQDPGQGLRLIYYSQIVNDFQKGDIAEGYSVSREKKESFPLTVTSAQKNPTAFYLCASADRGDTIYFGEGSWLTVV.

The CDR3 protein is CASSSGSGYHGYTF. DNA for the CDR3: TGTGCCAGCAGCTCCGGGAGTGGGTATCATGGCTACACCTTC. The gene calls are TRBV7-9 and TRBJ1-2; D is ambiguous. V lost 4 bases and J 6 bases, leaving 15 bases between the germline ends. The CDR3 is 14 amino acids. Germline CDR1 reads SEHNR; CDR2 reads FQNEAQ (reference sequence).

The chain links TRBV25-1 to TRBJ2-5, with D perhaps matching TRBD2 (5 bases). Trimming removed 3 bases from V and 11 bases from J, with 16 bases in between. Germline V gene sequence: CDR1 MGHDK, CDR2 SYGVNS. This CDR3 has 13 amino acids. This chain's CDR3 is CASSDLPGMEQYF. CDR3 coding DNA: TGTGCCAGCAGTGACCTACCCGGGATGGAGCAGTACTTC. The full variable domain, its missing parts supplied by reference TRBV25-1 and TRBJ2-5, is EADIYQTPRYLVIGTGKKITLECSQTMGHDKMYWYQQDPGMELHLIHYSYGVNSTEKGDLSSESTVSRIRTEHFPLTLESARPSHTSQYLCASSDLPGMEQYFGPGTRLLVL.

This clone was recorded once. The chain employs TRBV5-6 and TRBJ2-7, with a tentative D call TRBD1 (5 bases). Deletions cut 1 base from V and 1 base from J, with 6 bases between. The CDR3 runs to 13 residues. The germline V gene has CDR1 SGHDT and CDR2 YYEEEE. The CDR3, as DNA: TGTGCCAGCAGCTTGCAGGGATCCTACGAGCAGTACTTC. It encodes CASSLQGSYEQYF.

This clone was seen a few times. This rearrangement joins TRBV27 to TRBJ2-2; 8 nucleotides align to TRBD1. This CDR3 is built from 16 residues. V was clipped by 3 bases and J by 3 bases; unmatched bases: 6. CDR1 MNHEY and CDR2 SMNVEV come from the germline V gene (reference sequence). The CDR3, as DNA: TGTGCCAGCAGTTTCCTCTGGACAGGGCACACCGGGGAGCTGTTTTTT. It specifies CASSFLWTGHTGELFF.

In DNA form, the CDR3 reads TGTGCCAGCAGTGCACGGATTCGAGGGGATACGCAGTATTTT. Translation: CASSARIRGDTQYF. The chain has TRBV27 and TRBJ2-3; tentative D call: TRBD2 (5 bases). Germline V gene data show CDR1 as MNHEY and CDR2 as SMNVEV (reference sequence). Trimming shortened V by 5 bases and J by 6 bases, and 15 bases separated the two germline ends. The CDR3 has 14 amino acids.

This clone was counted between two and nine times. The chain employs TRBV7-9 and TRBJ1-1; D perhaps matches TRBD1 (5 bases). Trimming removed 6 bases at V and 1 base at J, with 15 bases between. This CDR3 region has 15 residues. Germline CDR1 and CDR2: SEHNR and FQNEAQ (reference sequence). The CDR3 is CASSFGGTSNTEAFF. CDR3 DNA: TGTGCCAGCAGTTTCGGGGGGACGTCGAACACTGAAGCTTTCTTT.

This clone has just a few counts. V usage is TRBV28 and J usage is TRBJ2-5, with 8 bases that match TRBD1. Germline CDR1 MDHEN, CDR2 SYDVKM. With 6 bases clipped from V and 11 bases from J, the junction kept 5 bases outside the gene matches. There are 11 residues in the CDR3. For the CDR3, the DNA is TGTGCCAGCAGGGGACAGGACGGGCAGTACTTC. This gives the protein CASRGQDGQYF.

J is TRBJ2-1 and V is TRBV6-5, with TRBD1 as a possible D gene (5 bases). With 6 bases removed from V and 12 bases from J, the gap between germline ends came to 12 bases. Germline lookup yields CDR1 MNHEY and CDR2 SVGAGI. This CDR3 has 11 residues. CDR3 loop: CASSTGTGQFF. The CDR3 region has the DNA TGTGCCAGCAGCACAGGTACGGGGCAGTTCTTC.

This sequence joins TRBV2 and TRBJ1-2; 8 nucleotides match TRBD1. The CDR3 is 14 residues long. Germline CDR1 reads SNHLY; CDR2 reads FYNNEI. Trimming removed 5 bases from V and 7 bases from J; junction bases left unmatched: 9. CDR3 amino acids: CASSSTGGRGGYTF. In DNA form, the CDR3 reads TGTGCCAGCAGTTCCACAGGGGGGAGGGGTGGCTACACCTTC. The full variable domain, in which reference TRBV2 and TRBJ1-2 provide the parts outside the CDR3, is EPEVTQTPSHQVTQMGQEVILRCVPISNHLYFYWYRQILGQKVEFLVSFYNNEISEKSEIFDDQFSVERPDGSNFTLKIRSTKLEDSAMYFCASSSTGGRGGYTFGSGTRLTVV.

The V call is TRBV4-2, the J call TRBJ2-3, with 10 bases lining up with TRBD2. Germline V lookup: CDR1 LGHNA, CDR2 YNFKEQ. J lost 2 bases, V lost 0 bases, and 2 bases had no gene match. The CDR3 is 16 amino acids. CDR3 nucleotide sequence: TGTGCCAGCAGCCAAGAGCTAGCGGGGGCCACAGATACGCAGTATTTT. It specifies CASSQELAGATDTQYF.

V usage is TRBV29-1 and J usage is TRBJ2-7; D possibly corresponds to TRBD2 (6 bases). Germline lookup yields CDR1 SQVTM and CDR2 ANQGSEA. V lost 3 bases and J 3 bases, leaving 6 bases between the germline ends. The CDR3 runs 11 residues. CDR3 residues: CSVDGGYEQYF. In DNA, the CDR3 is TGCAGCGTTGACGGGGGCTACGAGCAGTACTTC.

The V call is TRBV19, the J call TRBJ1-1; D gene unclear. The CDR3 contains 12 residues. The V end lost 5 bases, the J end lost 7 bases, and 11 bases lay between the germline ends. Germline V gene sequence: CDR1 LNHDA, CDR2 SQIVND (reference sequence). As DNA, the CDR3 is TGTGCCAGTAGTCCCCGCGCACGTGAAGCTTTCTTT. Its protein is CASSPRAREAFF.

V is TRBV19 and J is TRBJ1-3; no firm D call. This CDR3 has 14 amino acids. Germline V gives CDR1 LNHDA, CDR2 SQIVND (reference sequence). Trimming took 6 bases from V and 2 from J, leaving 11 bases between them. CDR3 DNA: TGTGCCAGTAGCCACGGGGAACCTGGAAACACCATATATTTT. Its protein is CASSHGEPGNTIYF.

The V gene is TRBV28, the J gene TRBJ2-7; 10 bases match TRBD2. Trimming at V came to 6 bases and at J to 3 bases, leaving 8 bases not matched to a gene. Germline V gene lookup returns CDR1 MDHEN and CDR2 SYDVKM. There are 15 residues in the CDR3. CDR3 loop: CASSPSGTSVYEQYF. DNA of the CDR3: TGTGCCAGCAGCCCCTCCGGGACTAGCGTCTACGAGCAGTACTTC.